This TCR beta chain was observed in a study of blood T cell repertoires in COVID-19. In the study overall: COVID-19 samples from acute and convalescent phases originated in the United States, Italy and Spain.

The authors' processing: Reference gene primer amplification gave nucleated cell count estimates. Only in-frame clones appear in the TCRdb table, and some are missing; sequencing was by immunoSEQ multiplex PCR. That table furnishes V, J and clone size, whereas the DNA furnished D and trimming. The data show 130,000 or so clones, about 80% seen once. Germline loops: CDR1 MNHEY, CDR2 SVGAGI. The V end was cut by 0 bases, the J end by 3 bases, with 9 bases between. The CDR3 totals 16 residues. The study drew participants aged about 18 to 90 years from around 24 US areas. Researchers sorted participants into cohorts using their self-reported clinical history.

The V and J genes are TRBV6-5 and TRBJ1-6; perhaps TRBD1 as D (5 bases). Sequencing was performed on PBMCs or T cells enriched from blood (not recorded which). The receptor comes from a man between 35 and 55 years old with acute COVID-19. The CDR3 nucleotides read TGTGCCAGCAGTTACTCAGGAGGGGACTATAATTCACCCCTCCACTTT. Protein: CASSYSGGDYNSPLHF.